This is a list of T cell receptor beta chains from one sample in a study of T cells in Graves' hyperthyroidism and ophthalmopathy. One entry per CDR3 protein results from TCRdb running MiXCR on the multiplex PCR reads. In the table there are around 200,000 distinct CDR3 sequences, around 17% of which are singletons. Material for sequencing was blood. The receptors shown here come from a man aged 35-49 years with Graves' hyperthyroidism. Each CDR3 is given with its conserved first and last residue. The order of the fields is CDR3 length, J gene, V gene, clone size, D gene, CDR3 protein, CDR3 DNA. A D gene is named only where the DNA matches it firmly. Size is stated for part of the rows, as once, few or many counts, or as a class when the clone is expanded.

14,TRBJ2-7,TRBV29-1,NA,TRBD1,CSVSGTGKSYEQYF,TGCAGCGTTTCCGGGACAGGTAAATCCTACGAGCAGTACTTC
12,TRBJ2-7,TRBV18,many,NA,CASSPSPSEQYF,TGTGCCAGCTCACCTAGTCCCTCGGAGCAGTACTTC
13,TRBJ2-7,TRBV27,NA,NA,CASSLSLGYEQYF,TGTGCCAGCAGTTTATCGTTGGGTTACGAGCAGTACTTC
15,TRBJ1-5,TRBV7-2,many,TRBD1,CASSLRQGAGQPQHF,TGTGCCAGCAGCTTAAGACAGGGGGCAGGTCAGCCCCAGCATTTT
17,TRBJ1-5,TRBV15,NA,TRBD1,CAASYPGQARSNQPQHF,TGTGCCGCCAGCTACCCCGGACAGGCGCGGAGCAATCAGCCCCAGCATTTT
14,TRBJ2-1,TRBV2,once,TRBD1,CASREQGAGNEQFF,TGTGCCAGCAGGGAACAGGGGGCTGGCAATGAGCAGTTCTTC
12,TRBJ1-3,TRBV20-1,many,NA,CSAAPEMGTIYF,TGCAGTGCCGCTCCGGAAATGGGCACCATATATTTT
16,TRBJ1-2,TRBV6-5,NA,NA,CASSYSFLAEKYGYTF,TGTGCCAGCAGTTACTCGTTTCTCGCAGAGAAGTATGGCTACACCTTC
13,TRBJ2-7,TRBV2,many,NA,CASSSSANYEQYF,TGTGCCAGCAGTTCTAGCGCGAACTACGAGCAGTACTTC
14,TRBJ2-5,TRBV7-2,many,TRBD2,CASSLQRGEETQYF,TGTGCCAGCAGCTTACAGCGGGGGGAAGAGACCCAGTACTTC
14,TRBJ2-1,TRBV19,NA,NA,CASSRVWTDNEQFF,TGTGCCAGTAGCCGGGTCTGGACCGACAATGAGCAGTTCTTC
15,TRBJ2-3,TRBV7-3,NA,TRBD2,CASSAGTSDADTQYF,TGTGCCAGCAGCGCCGGGACTAGCGACGCAGATACGCAGTATTTT
15,TRBJ2-7,TRBV19,NA,TRBD2,CASSIVGLAPYEQYF,TGTGCCAGTAGTATAGTGGGACTAGCGCCCTACGAGCAGTACTTC
15,TRBJ1-3,TRBV9,few,NA,CASSVAAGAGNTIYF,TGTGCCAGCAGCGTAGCTGCAGGGGCTGGAAACACCATATATTTT
13,TRBJ2-7,TRBV30,NA,TRBD1,CALARDSSYEQYF,TGTGCCTTAGCCCGGGACAGCTCCTACGAGCAGTACTTC
12,TRBJ2-3,TRBV28,many,NA,CASGVWGDTQYF,TGTGCCTCCGGGGTCTGGGGAGATACGCAGTATTTT
14,TRBJ1-5,TRBV7-9,many,NA,CASSFGQLNQPQHF,TGTGCCAGCAGCTTCGGACAGCTAAATCAGCCCCAGCATTTT
17,TRBJ2-1,TRBV5-8,many,TRBD2,CASSPLAGGLSYNEQFF,TGTGCCAGCAGCCCCCTGGCGGGGGGGTTATCCTACAATGAGCAGTTCTTC
18,TRBJ1-2,TRBV7-6,few,NA,CASSSTLGGATPLYGYTF,TGTGCCAGCAGCTCTACCCTAGGGGGGGCCACCCCCCTTTATGGCTACACCTTC
13,TRBJ1-1,TRBV7-9,many,NA,CASSSQVNTEAFF,TGTGCCAGCAGCTCCCAGGTCAACACTGAAGCTTTCTTT
12,TRBJ2-1,TRBV20-1,many,NA,CSARESPRGQFF,TGCAGTGCTAGAGAGAGCCCTAGAGGGCAGTTCTTC
14,TRBJ1-4,TRBV7-9,NA,NA,CASSLGRTNEKLFF,TGTGCCAGCAGCTTGGGGCGCACTAATGAAAAACTGTTTTTT
12,TRBJ1-1,TRBV5-1,many,NA,CASSLRVGEAFF,TGCGCCAGCAGCTTGAGAGTAGGTGAAGCTTTCTTT
13,TRBJ1-6,TRBV7-2,many,TRBD1,CASSGTGGSPLHF,TGTGCCAGCAGCGGGACAGGGGGTTCACCCCTCCACTTT
16,TRBJ2-7,TRBV5-4,NA,TRBD1,CASSPSFGTGLYEQYF,TGTGCCAGCAGCCCGAGTTTCGGGACAGGCCTTTACGAGCAGTACTTC
17,TRBJ2-3,TRBV18,many,TRBD2,CASSPTPRTSGGDTQYF,TGTGCCAGCTCACCAACCCCTAGGACTAGCGGGGGAGATACGCAGTATTTT
12,TRBJ2-7,TRBV20-1,NA,NA,CSASDSPVEQYF,TGCAGTGCTTCAGACAGCCCGGTCGAGCAGTACTTC
16,TRBJ2-1,TRBV2,NA,NA,CASSASVAGGANEQFF,TGTGCCAGCAGCGCCAGCGTAGCCGGGGGAGCGAATGAGCAGTTCTTC
15,TRBJ2-3,TRBV24-1,few,TRBD1,CATSESGQGTDTQYF,TGTGCCACCAGTGAGTCGGGACAGGGCACAGATACGCAGTATTTT
14,TRBJ1-5,TRBV5-6,few,NA,CASSLEASNQPQHF,TGTGCCAGCAGCTTGGAGGCAAGCAATCAGCCCCAGCATTTT
17,TRBJ2-7,TRBV11-3,many,NA,CASSLVGGRWTTYEQYF,TGTGCCAGCAGCTTAGTTGGGGGCCGGTGGACAACCTACGAGCAGTACTTC
13,TRBJ2-1,TRBV24-1,many,TRBD2,CATTSGGRGEQFF,TGTGCCACCACTAGCGGGGGGCGGGGTGAGCAGTTCTTC
18,TRBJ2-7,TRBV7-8,few,TRBD2,CASSWPGRSLAGGYEQYF,TGTGCCAGCAGCTGGCCGGGACGGTCACTAGCGGGAGGCTACGAGCAGTACTTC
12,TRBJ2-7,TRBV28,many,NA,CASSFLGEKQYF,TGTGCCAGCAGTTTTCTGGGGGAGAAGCAGTACTTC
13,TRBJ1-1,TRBV7-6,many,NA,CASSADTNTEAFF,TGTGCCAGCAGCGCGGACACGAACACTGAAGCTTTCTTT
16,TRBJ2-1,TRBV4-2,few,NA,CASSQGELVPYNEQFF,TGTGCCAGCAGCCAAGGGGAACTAGTCCCCTACAATGAGCAGTTCTTC
15,TRBJ2-7,TRBV5-4,NA,NA,CASSSAGSIGYEQYF,TGTGCCAGCAGCTCAGCCGGGAGTATCGGCTACGAGCAGTACTTC